The entry below describes one T cell receptor (beta chain). CD8+ and CD4+ blood T cells underwent TCR beta sequencing. All included Susac syndrome patients satisfied recently defined diagnostic criteria for definite or probable disease. Random hexamers were used to reverse transcribe roughly 0.45 to 1 ug of RNA. Amplification of TCR beta CDR3 spanned 54 Vbeta and 13 Jbeta via immunoSEQ multiplex PCR. TCRdb re-called the immunoSEQ multiplex PCR reads with MiXCR, one entry per CDR3 protein. The profile covers some 240,000 distinct CDR3 sequences, with approximately 95% appearing a single time and about 0.1% taken by the ten largest. V lost 0 bases, J lost 5 bases, and 8 bases lay in between. CDR1 and CDR2 from the germline V gene are DFQATT and SNEGSKA (reference sequence). The CDR3 runs to 13 residues. The data were obtained in a study of CD8 T cells in Susac syndrome. Study overall: Blood was drawn from patients with Susac syndrome. At that point, they were therapy-naive, on corticosteroids, or on intravenous immunoglobulin alone.

What was sequenced was CD4+ T cells from PBMCs. The source is a human donor with Susac syndrome. This chain links TRBV20-1 with TRBJ1-5; D unresolved. The DNA of the CDR3 is TGCAGTGCTAGAGAAGCGGGCGATCAGCCCCAGCATTTT. Translation: CSAREAGDQPQHF.